There are a few counts of the clone carrying this TCR beta chain. There are 14 residues in the CDR3. From germline, CDR1 is DFQATT and CDR2 SNEGSKA (reference sequence). Trimming cost V 1 base and J 3 bases, with 13 bases left between them. TCRdb processed the 5' RACE reads anew with MiXCR; each CDR3 protein has one entry. The sample lists about 62,000 distinct CDR3 sequences; around 30% were seen once. The sequencing sample was made of tumor-infiltrating naive CD4+ T cells sorted from the breast tumor. Subset indicated: naive CD4+ T cells, CD4+CD45RA+CD25-. The chain carries TRBV20-1 and TRBJ2-7; no clear D gene. The clonotype comes from a female donor with breast cancer. The CDR3 DNA reads as TGCAGTGCTAGAGGTTCGGTTCCCAACTACGAGCAGTACTTC. Translated, it gives CSARGSVPNYEQYF.